These 2 T cell receptor beta chains were all obtained from the same sample, sequenced in a study of CD8+ T cells in alopecia areata. Extracted RNA was reverse transcribed into cDNA, the sequencing template. The table came from immunoSEQ multiplex PCR; TCRdb's copy has only in-frame clones and leaves some out. Of 110,000 to 150,000 clones in the sample, around 62% were seen once. Sequenced input: CD8+ T cells sorted from blood. Source of these receptors: a human donor in good health.

The chain combines TRBV27 with TRBJ2-7; the match to TRBD1 covers 12 bases. The CDR3 is 14 amino acids. The trim removed 3 bases at V and 5 bases at J, leaving 2 bases unmatched. Per the germline V gene, CDR1 is MNHEY and CDR2 is SMNVEV (reference sequence). CDR3 amino acids: CASSFGTGGNEQYF. The CDR3 bases are TGTGCCAGCAGTTTCGGGACAGGGGGCAACGAGCAGTACTTC.

The rearrangement uses TRBV6-6 and TRBJ1-1; perhaps TRBD1 as D (5 bases). Germline V gene sequence: CDR1 MNHNY, CDR2 SVGAGI (reference sequence). This CDR3 is built from 13 residues. Deletions cut 4 bases from V and 3 bases from J, with 9 bases between. The CDR3 region has the DNA TGTGCCAGCAGTTTGGGACCAGACACTGAAGCTTTCTTT. Protein sequence: CASSLGPDTEAFF.